The entry below gives a single T cell receptor beta chain sequence along with its context. As yet, its antigen is unknown. Profiling relied on immunoSEQ multiplex PCR, and the TCRdb table lists in-frame clones only, not all of them. The repertoire has about 100,000 clones, 75% to 95% of them found once; the top ten carry 0.15%. Germline loops: CDR1 MNHNY, CDR2 SVGAGI (reference sequence). This CDR3 has 14 amino acids. The V gene lost 0 bases and the J gene lost 6 bases, with 8 bases spanning the gap. This specimen comes from a study of siplizumab effects on memory and regulatory T cells. Study-level points and caveats: For mappable alloreactive CD4+ clones, the mean Treg-derived fraction was around 66% with siplizumab and approximately 27% in controls. The alloreactive clones that mapped to unstimulated subsets made up only a minor fraction. Siplizumab significantly decreased alloreactive sequences from unstimulated CD4+ memory cells.

The TCR sequence derives from a human donor in good health. The V call is TRBV6-6, the J call TRBJ2-2, with no clear D. Input material: CD4+ T cells sorted from blood. For the CDR3, the DNA is TGTGCCAGCAGTTACTCGGACGGGTCCGGGGAGCTGTTTTTT. Protein product: CASSYSDGSGELFF.